This T cell receptor (beta chain) comes out of a study of vaccination and CD4 T cells after COVID-19. Germline V gene sequence: CDR1 GTSNPN, CDR2 SVGIG (reference sequence). With 3 bases removed from V and 1 base from J, the gap between germline ends came to 15 bases. The CDR3 is 15 residues long. As to this clonotype: Its antigen remains unknown.

Indicated treatment: approximately 9-day PBMC culture with coronavirus spike peptide pools or control peptides (ViraFEST assay). CD4+ T lymphocytes from the unexposed donor were collected before the COVID-19 pandemic (2011-2018). Once obtained from cultured CD4+ T cells, the DNA was sequenced using the Oncomine TCR Beta short-read assay. Genomic DNA extraction was carried out from cultured CD4+ T cells. TCRdb itself ran the PCR reads through MiXCR, one entry per CDR3 protein. Of thousands of distinct CDR3 sequences in the sample, roughly 46% were seen once. This receptor was obtained from a human donor in good health. The chain has TRBV30 and TRBJ1-1; perhaps TRBD1 as D (6 bases). Sequencing input: CD4+ T cells from blood, cultured in vitro. CDR3 DNA sequence: TGTGCCTGGAGAACTACTGGACAGAAGAACACTGAAGCTTTCTTT. Translated, it gives CAWRTTGQKNTEAFF. Supplemented by reference TRBV30 and TRBJ1-1, the full variable domain reads SQTIHQWPATLVQPVGSPLSLECTVEGTSNPNLYWYRQAAGRGLQLLFYSVGIGQISSEVPQNLSASRPQDRQFILSSKKLLLSDSGFYLCAWRTTGQKNTEAFFGQGTRLTVV.